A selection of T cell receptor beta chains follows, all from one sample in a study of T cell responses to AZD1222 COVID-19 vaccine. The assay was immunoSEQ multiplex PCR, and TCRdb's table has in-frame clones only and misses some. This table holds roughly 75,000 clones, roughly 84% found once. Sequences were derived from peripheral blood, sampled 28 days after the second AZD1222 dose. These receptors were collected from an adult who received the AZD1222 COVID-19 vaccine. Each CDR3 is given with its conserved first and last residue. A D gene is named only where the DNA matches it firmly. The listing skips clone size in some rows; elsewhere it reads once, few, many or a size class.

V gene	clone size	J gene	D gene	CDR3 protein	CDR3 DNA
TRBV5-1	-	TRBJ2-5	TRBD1	CASSSGQVPGTQYF	TGCGCCAGCAGCTCGGGACAGGTGCCAGGGACCCAGTACTTC
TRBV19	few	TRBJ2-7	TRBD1	CASSRQGAIYEQYF	TGTGCCAGCAGTAGACAGGGGGCTATCTACGAGCAGTACTTC
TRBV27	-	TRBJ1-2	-	CASSSISGGVIYGYTF	TGTGCCAGCAGTTCAATTTCGGGGGGAGTAATCTATGGCTACACCTTC
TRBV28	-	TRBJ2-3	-	CASSYAPKMTDTQYF	TGTGCCAGCAGTTATGCCCCCAAGATGACAGATACGCAGTATTTT
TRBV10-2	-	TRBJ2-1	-	CASGSQGYNEQFF	TGCGCCAGCGGCTCCCAGGGGTACAATGAGCAGTTCTTC
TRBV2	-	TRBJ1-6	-	CASNRDSPLHF	TGTGCCAGCAATCGAGATTCACCCCTCCACTTT
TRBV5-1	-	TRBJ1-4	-	CASSLEGRANEKLFF	TGCGCCAGCAGCTTGGAAGGGCGCGCTAATGAAAAACTGTTTTTT
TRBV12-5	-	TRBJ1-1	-	CASGTPPENTEAFF	TGTGCTAGTGGCACACCCCCAGAGAACACTGAAGCTTTCTTT
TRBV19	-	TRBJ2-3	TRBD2	CASSTSGFTDTQYF	TGTGCCAGTAGTACTAGCGGCTTCACAGATACGCAGTATTTT
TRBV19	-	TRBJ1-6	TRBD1	CASSLQGDNSPLHF	TGTGCCAGTAGTCTACAGGGGGATAATTCACCCCTCCACTTT
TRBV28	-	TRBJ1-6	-	CASRGDSPLHF	TGTGCCAGCAGGGGGGATTCACCCCTCCACTTT
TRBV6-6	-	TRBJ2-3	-	CASTPTVGTDTQYF	TGTGCCAGCACCCCAACCGTGGGCACAGATACGCAGTATTTT
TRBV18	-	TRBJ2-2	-	CASPTPGGRNTGELFF	TGTGCCAGCCCGACCCCCGGTGGGAGGAACACCGGGGAGCTGTTTTTT
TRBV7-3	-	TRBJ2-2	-	CASSPLSSTGELFF	TGTGCCAGCAGCCCCTTAAGCTCCACCGGGGAGCTGTTTTTT
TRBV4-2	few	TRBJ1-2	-	CASSQDYRTNYGYTF	TGTGCCAGCAGCCAAGATTACAGGACTAACTATGGCTACACCTTC
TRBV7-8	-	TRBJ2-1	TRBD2	CASRPLAGLHNEQFF	TGTGCCAGCAGACCTCTAGCGGGGTTACACAATGAGCAGTTCTTC
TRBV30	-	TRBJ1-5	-	CAWSGRGNQPQHF	TGTGCCTGGAGTGGGCGGGGAAATCAGCCCCAGCATTTT
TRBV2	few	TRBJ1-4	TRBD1	CASSPTDRGNEKLFF	TGTGCCAGCAGTCCAACGGACAGGGGGAATGAAAAACTGTTTTTT
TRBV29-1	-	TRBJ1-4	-	CSVVEGSKLFF	TGCAGCGTTGTGGAGGGGAGTAAACTGTTTTTT
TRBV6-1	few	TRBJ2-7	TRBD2	CASREAGDTYEQYF	TGTGCCAGCAGGGAAGCGGGGGATACCTACGAGCAGTACTTC
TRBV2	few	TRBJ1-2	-	CASSDEGRGYTF	TGTGCCAGCAGTGATGAGGGCCGCGGCTACACCTTC
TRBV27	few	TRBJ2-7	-	CASSFEASLTKHEQYF	TGTGCCAGCAGTTTTGAAGCGTCCCTAACCAAGCACGAGCAGTACTTC
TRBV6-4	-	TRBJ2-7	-	CASSLDQGREQYF	TGTGCCAGCAGTTTAGACCAGGGGCGCGAGCAGTACTTC